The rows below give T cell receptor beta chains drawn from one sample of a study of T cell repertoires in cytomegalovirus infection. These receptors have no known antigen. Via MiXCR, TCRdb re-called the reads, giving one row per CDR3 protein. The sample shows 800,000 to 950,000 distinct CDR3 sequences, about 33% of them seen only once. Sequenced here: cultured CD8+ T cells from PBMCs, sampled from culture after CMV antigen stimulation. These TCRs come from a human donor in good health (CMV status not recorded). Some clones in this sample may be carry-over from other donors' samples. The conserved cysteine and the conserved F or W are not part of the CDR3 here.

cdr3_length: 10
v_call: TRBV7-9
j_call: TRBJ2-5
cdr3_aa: ASRDVQETQY

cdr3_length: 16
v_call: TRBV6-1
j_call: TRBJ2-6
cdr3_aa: ASSLSPTGPSGANVLT

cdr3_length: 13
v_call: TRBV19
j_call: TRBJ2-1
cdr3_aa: ASSIVGTGYNEQF

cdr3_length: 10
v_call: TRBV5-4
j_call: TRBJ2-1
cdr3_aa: ASSWDLNEQF

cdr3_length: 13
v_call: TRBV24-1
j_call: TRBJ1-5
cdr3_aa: ATSGGQGFNQPQH

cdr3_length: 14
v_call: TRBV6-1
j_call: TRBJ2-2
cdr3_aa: ASCNLDRGWTGELF

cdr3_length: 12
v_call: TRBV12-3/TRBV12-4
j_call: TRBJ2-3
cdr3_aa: ASSTRPWGDTQY

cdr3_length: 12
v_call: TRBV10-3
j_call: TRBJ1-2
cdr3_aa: AISGAEDPYGYT

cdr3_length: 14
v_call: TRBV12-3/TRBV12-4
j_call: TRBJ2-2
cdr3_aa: ASSLLAGENTGELF

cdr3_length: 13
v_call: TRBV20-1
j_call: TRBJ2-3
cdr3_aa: SIPGLAGGQDTQY

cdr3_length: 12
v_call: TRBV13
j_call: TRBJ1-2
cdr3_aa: ASSFPTGGYGYT

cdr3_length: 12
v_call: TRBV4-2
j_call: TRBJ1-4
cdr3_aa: ASSPVDVGEKLF

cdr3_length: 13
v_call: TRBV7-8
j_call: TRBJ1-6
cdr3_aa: ASSLVRGPDSPLH

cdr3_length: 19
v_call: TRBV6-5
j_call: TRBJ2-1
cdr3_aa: ASSYSGPGLAGGPSYNEQF

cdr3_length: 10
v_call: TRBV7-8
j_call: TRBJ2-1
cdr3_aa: ASSLENNEQF

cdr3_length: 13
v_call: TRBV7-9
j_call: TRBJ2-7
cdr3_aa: ASSLGGGGSGEQY

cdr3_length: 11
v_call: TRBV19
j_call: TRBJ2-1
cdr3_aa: ASSISGRYEQF

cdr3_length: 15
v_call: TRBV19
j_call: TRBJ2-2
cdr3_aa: ASSIIPGQVNAGELF

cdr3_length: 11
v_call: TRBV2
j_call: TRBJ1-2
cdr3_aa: ASTGRRNYGYT

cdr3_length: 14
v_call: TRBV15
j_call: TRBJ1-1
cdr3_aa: ATSRDRTGLNTEAF

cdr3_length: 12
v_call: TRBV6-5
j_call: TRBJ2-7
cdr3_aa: ATRAGGPTYEQY

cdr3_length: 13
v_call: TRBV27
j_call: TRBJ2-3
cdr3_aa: ASNRLGGGTDTQY

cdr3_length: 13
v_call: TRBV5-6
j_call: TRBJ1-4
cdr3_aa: ASSLTTGDYEKLF

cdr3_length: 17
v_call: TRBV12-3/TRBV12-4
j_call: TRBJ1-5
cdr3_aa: ASSFLIPLERQTNQPQH

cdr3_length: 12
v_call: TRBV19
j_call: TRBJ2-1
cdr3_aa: ASSPQVLEGEQF

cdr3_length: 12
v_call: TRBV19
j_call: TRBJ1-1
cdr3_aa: ASRGKGMNTEAF

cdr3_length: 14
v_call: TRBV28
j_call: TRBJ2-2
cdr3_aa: ASRDDRVGNTGELF

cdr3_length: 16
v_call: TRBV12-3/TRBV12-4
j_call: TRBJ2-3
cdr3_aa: VSSPPSGPLASTDTQY

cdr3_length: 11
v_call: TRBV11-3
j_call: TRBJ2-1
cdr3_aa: ASSHWDFNEQF

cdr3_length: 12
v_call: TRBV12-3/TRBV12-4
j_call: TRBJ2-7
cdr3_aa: ASKGAGGTYEQY

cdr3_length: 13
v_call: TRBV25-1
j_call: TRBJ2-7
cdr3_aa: ASSDITGTSYEQY

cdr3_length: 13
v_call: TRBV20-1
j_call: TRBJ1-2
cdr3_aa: SARDPGSGPYGYT

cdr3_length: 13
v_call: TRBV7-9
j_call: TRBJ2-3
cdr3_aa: ASSLLQSRTDTQY

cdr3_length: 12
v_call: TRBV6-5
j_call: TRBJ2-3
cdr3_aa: ASMWNGEPDTQY

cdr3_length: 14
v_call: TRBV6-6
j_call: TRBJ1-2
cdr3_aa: ASSYPDYNVGYGYT

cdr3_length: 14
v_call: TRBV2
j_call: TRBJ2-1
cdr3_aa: ASSPPGRGGKNEQF

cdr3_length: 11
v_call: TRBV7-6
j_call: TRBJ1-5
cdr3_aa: ASSPDSNQPQH

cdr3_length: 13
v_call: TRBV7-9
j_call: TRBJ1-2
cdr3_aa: ASSSSLWGNYGYT

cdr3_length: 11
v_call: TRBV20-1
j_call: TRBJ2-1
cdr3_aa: SAPGTLYNEQF

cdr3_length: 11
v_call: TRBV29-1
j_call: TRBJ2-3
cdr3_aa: SAEGAGTDTQY

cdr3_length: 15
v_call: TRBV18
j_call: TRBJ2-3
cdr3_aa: ASSKEAGSARTDTQY

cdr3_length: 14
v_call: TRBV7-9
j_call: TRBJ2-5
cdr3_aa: ASSSASGGPGETQY

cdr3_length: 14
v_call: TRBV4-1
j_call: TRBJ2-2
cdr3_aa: ASSHGQGDGAGELF

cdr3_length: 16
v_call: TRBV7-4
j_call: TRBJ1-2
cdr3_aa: ASSLFASGIKRRYGYT

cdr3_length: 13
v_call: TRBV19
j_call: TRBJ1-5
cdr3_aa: ASSPTGVSNQPQH

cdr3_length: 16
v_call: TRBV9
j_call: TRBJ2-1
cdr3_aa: ASSVSSGGAGPYNEQF

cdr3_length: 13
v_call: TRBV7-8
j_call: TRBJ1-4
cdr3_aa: ASAHLGGTNEKLF

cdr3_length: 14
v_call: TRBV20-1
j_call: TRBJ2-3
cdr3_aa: SARVAGVASTDTQY

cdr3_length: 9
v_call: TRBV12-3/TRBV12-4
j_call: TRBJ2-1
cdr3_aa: ASSQHNEQF

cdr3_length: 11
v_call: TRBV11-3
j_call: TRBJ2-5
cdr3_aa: ASSEGQKETQY

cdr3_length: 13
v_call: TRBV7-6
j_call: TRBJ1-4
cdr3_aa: ASSLVRQQYEKLF

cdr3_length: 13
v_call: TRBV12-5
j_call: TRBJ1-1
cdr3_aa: ASGLVGGQGTEAF

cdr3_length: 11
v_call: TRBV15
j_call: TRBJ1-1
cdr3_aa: ATSRVLQGEAF